This T cell receptor beta chain was sequenced for a study of blood T cells in healthy people across ages. Study context: Per every two T cells, about one barcoded beta molecule was captured by template switching.

Next came a second PCR, run for roughly 6 to 11 cycles, which used a sample-barcoded 5' primer along with a J-beta primer mix. TCRdb itself ran the 5' RACE reads through MiXCR, one entry per CDR3 protein. The table has 1.5 million to 2 million distinct CDR3 sequences, just under 50% seen once; the top ten hold approximately 2.1%. RNA extraction gave at least 5.5 micrograms of total RNA per sample. This CDR3 has 16 amino acids. The germline V and J ends were trimmed by 6 bases and 1 base, with 16 bases remaining between them. Sequenced: blood. The V and J genes are TRBV12-3 or TRBV12-4 and TRBJ1-5; TRBD1 might be the D (6 bases). This receptor was taken from a middle-aged woman in good health. The CDR3 spells CASSKFGTSSNQPQHF. The CDR3 DNA reads as TGTGCCAGCAGCAAATTTGGGACAAGCAGCAATCAGCCCCAGCATTTT.